These 15 T cell receptor beta chains originate from one sample sequenced in a study of T cell repertoires in cytomegalovirus infection. TCRdb itself ran the reads through MiXCR, one entry per CDR3 protein. The data contain over 100,000 distinct CDR3 sequences, about 9.4% of them singletons. No antigen is known for these receptors. The material sequenced was PBMCs, sequenced either directly or after in vitro stimulation (not recorded which). The receptors stem from a human donor in good health (CMV status not recorded). Some clones in this sample may be carry-over from other donors' samples.

V is TRBV5-6 and J is TRBJ2-1; D unresolved. The CDR3 has 11 amino acids. V was clipped by 0 bases and J by 10 bases, with 5 bases between them. Germline CDR1 and CDR2: SGHDT and YYEEEE. CDR3 region: CASSLGPEQFF. The CDR3 nucleotides read TGTGCCAGCAGCTTGGGGCCAGAGCAGTTCTTC.

The chain couples TRBV19 to TRBJ2-2; 7 bases are shared with TRBD2. The CDR3 sequence is 16 residues long. With 2 bases clipped from V and 1 base from J, the junction kept 4 bases outside the gene matches. Germline assignment: CDR1 LNHDA and CDR2 SQIVND (reference sequence). The CDR3 loop reads CASSILSGLNTGELFF. In DNA, the CDR3 is TGTGCCAGTAGTATACTTAGCGGGTTGAACACCGGGGAGCTGTTTTTT.

In its sample, this clonotype was seen many times. The chain recombines TRBV7-6 with TRBJ2-1; TRBD2 matches 10 bases. This CDR3 contains 16 residues. CDR1 SGHVS and CDR2 FNYEAQ come from the germline V gene. J lost 8 bases, V lost 5 bases, and 12 bases had no gene match. CDR3 DNA sequence: TGTGCCAGCAGCCCCCGACTAGCGGGTACTGACGATGAGCAGTTCTTC. It codes for CASSPRLAGTDDEQFF.

This clonotype was detected ten times or more. The rearrangement links TRBV25-1 to TRBJ1-2; D is ambiguous. The CDR3 totals 15 residues. Germline V gives CDR1 MGHDK, CDR2 SYGVNS. With 4 bases removed from V and 1 base from J, the gap between germline ends came to 13 bases. CDR3 nucleotide sequence: TGTGCCAGCAGTGCCAGCCACAGTTTTAACTATGGCTACACCTTC. Protein sequence: CASSASHSFNYGYTF.

This clonotype was detected many times. This sequence joins TRBV5-4 and TRBJ2-1; 13 bases agree with TRBD2. Germline loops: CDR1 SGHNT, CDR2 YYREEE (reference sequence). The trim removed 3 bases at V and 3 bases at J, leaving 9 bases unmatched. This CDR3 spans 18 amino acids. CDR3 residues: CASSSIRLAGGLYNEQFF. The CDR3 DNA reads as TGTGCCAGCAGCTCAATTCGACTAGCGGGAGGACTCTACAATGAGCAGTTCTTC.

This clonotype was recorded many times. The chain recombines TRBV7-2 with TRBJ1-2; D possibly corresponds to TRBD1 (5 bases). V was pared by 5 bases and J by 6 bases, with 13 bases between. Germline V CDR1 and CDR2: SGHTA, FQGNSA. This CDR3 comprises 13 residues. The CDR3 sequence: CASSVYGADGYTF. The CDR3 DNA reads TGTGCCAGCAGCGTATATGGGGCGGATGGCTACACCTTC.

This clonotype was picked up a small number of times. The chain employs TRBV20-1 and TRBJ2-5, with 9 positions matching TRBD2. V lost 3 bases and J lost 4; bases outside the gene matches: 9. Germline CDR1 and CDR2: DFQATT and SNEGSKA (reference sequence). This CDR3 is built from 15 residues. The CDR3 here is CSASVAGGPGETQYF. In nucleotides, the CDR3 is TGCAGTGCTAGTGTTGCGGGAGGGCCCGGAGAGACCCAGTACTTC.

This clonotype has a handful of counts. The chain recombines TRBV28 with TRBJ2-2; no clear D. V lost 6 bases, J lost 6 bases, and 8 bases lay in between. Looked up from germline, CDR1 is MDHEN and CDR2 is SYDVKM. The CDR3 has 12 amino acids. The CDR3 reads CASRTSAGELFF. The CDR3 nucleotides read TGTGCCAGCAGAACATCCGCCGGGGAGCTGTTTTTT.

This clonotype ranks as medium-sized. This chain links TRBV7-2 with TRBJ2-2, with D possibly being TRBD2 (5 bases). Germline CDR1 SGHTA, CDR2 FQGNSA. This CDR3 comprises 16 residues. V dropped 5 bases and J dropped 7 bases, with 20 bases sitting between them. Here the CDR3 reads CASSKDGTSSGGELFF. The CDR3, as DNA: TGTGCCAGCAGCAAAGATGGCACTAGTTCAGGCGGGGAGCTGTTTTTT. Complete variable domain (other parts from reference TRBV7-2 and TRBJ2-2): GAGVSQSPSNKVTEKGKDVELRCDPISGHTALYWYRQSLGQGLEFLIYFQGNSAPDKSGLPSDRFSAERTGGSVSTLTIQRTQQEDSAVYLCASSKDGTSSGGELFFGEGSRLTVL.

This clonotype was observed a handful of times. This rearrangement joins TRBV6-6 to TRBJ2-3; D is perhaps TRBD1 (5 bases). This CDR3 has 15 residues. Per the germline V gene, CDR1 is MNHNY and CDR2 is SVGAGI (reference sequence). V was cut by 5 bases and J by 3 bases, with 15 bases left in between. The CDR3 is CASSPHQQATDTQYF. The CDR3 DNA is TGTGCCAGCAGTCCCCATCAACAGGCGACAGATACGCAGTATTTT.

This clonotype was seen a handful of times. The genes are TRBV4-3 and TRBJ1-3, with 7 bases matching TRBD1. This CDR3 contains 15 residues. After removal of 1 base from V and 3 bases from J, the junction contained 3 bases not matched to a gene. Germline loops: CDR1 LGHNA, CDR2 YSLEER. The CDR3 sequence is CASSQGQGGGNTIYF. In DNA, the CDR3 is TGCGCCAGCAGCCAAGGACAGGGAGGTGGAAACACCATATATTTT.

This clonotype was observed many times. This rearrangement joins TRBV12-3 or TRBV12-4 to TRBJ2-3; 10 bases align to TRBD2. The V and J ends lost 4 bases and 3 bases, in that order; junction bases with no gene match: 10. The CDR3 consists of 17 residues. The CDR3 spells CASSSVPPSGSTDTQYF. DNA for the CDR3: TGTGCCAGCAGTTCTGTCCCCCCTAGCGGGAGTACAGATACGCAGTATTTT.

On this clonotype: Germline is not matched at one junction end, which may reflect a read error. CDR3 protein: CDSSLGGGLTNGELFF. Here the CDR3 DNA reads TGTGACAGCAGCTTAGGGGGTGGACTAACCAACGGGGAGCTGTTTTTT. The chain carries TRBV7-2 and TRBJ2-2; D may be TRBD1 or TRBD2 (6 bases each). Per the germline V gene, CDR1 is SGHTA and CDR2 is FQGNSA. The CDR3 spans 16 residues.

V is TRBV5-1 and J is TRBJ2-1; TRBD2 matches at 11 bases. The CDR3 is 15 residues long. Looked up from germline, CDR1 is SGHRS and CDR2 is YFSETQ. V shed 1 base and J 6 bases; nucleotides not matched to a gene: 3. This CDR3 is CASSLYGTSGNEQFF. CDR3 DNA: TGCGCCAGCAGCTTGTATGGGACTAGCGGCAATGAGCAGTTCTTC. The variable domain in full, with the rest retrieved from reference TRBV5-1 and TRBJ2-1, is KAGVTQTPRYLIKTRGQQVTLSCSPISGHRSVSWYQQTPGQGLQFLFEYFSETQRNKGNFPGRFSGRQFSNSRSEMNVSTLELGDSALYLCASSLYGTSGNEQFFGPGTRLTVL.

Regarding this clonotype: A read error is possible here, since a much larger clone lies one base away. V and J are TRBV15 and TRBJ2-3; TRBD1 matches 9 bases. CDR1 is LNHNV, CDR2 YYDKDF, per germline (reference sequence). The CDR3 is made up of 18 amino acids. Here the CDR3 DNA reads TGTGCCACCAGCAGAGTGACAGGGGGGCCGGTTGGCACAGATACGCAGTGTTTT. Protein: CATSRVTGGPVGTDTQCF.